This TCR beta chain derives from a study of CD8 T cells in ankylosing spondylitis. Study results and caveats: About 8 highly homologous variants made up a TCR beta motif, and this motif appeared characteristic of ankylosing spondylitis blood. Some motif variants had been reported before (in reactive arthritis synovial fluid and blood).

The V segment lost 6 bases and the J segment 6 bases; nucleotides outside the gene matches: 4. Germline-derived CDR1 and CDR2 are ENHRY and SYGVKD. The CDR3 is 15 residues long. Many counts were recorded for this clonotype. Its specificity is not known. 5'-RACE, quantitative and with molecular barcodes, yielded the TCR beta libraries. Via MiXCR, TCRdb re-called the 5' RACE reads, giving one row per CDR3 protein. Counted here are 200,000 or so distinct CDR3 sequences, around a sixth occurring once; the ten biggest clones make up roughly 4.5%. The rearrangement joins TRBV10-3 to TRBJ2-2; the match to TRBD2 covers 13 bases. The sample was blood, either unsorted or a sorted T cell fraction (not recorded which). This TCR was sampled from a male donor under 30 with ankylosing spondylitis or in good health (not recorded which). CDR3 coding DNA: TGTGCCATCAGGGGGACTAGCGGGAATTCCGGGGAGCTGTTTTTT. This translates into CAIRGTSGNSGELFF.